This entry lists 28 T cell receptor beta chains sequenced from one sample in a study of identical twins (dated by TCRdb to 2016 to 2017). The protocol used for the library was 5' RACE. Sequencing was performed on an Illumina HiSeq 2000. TCRdb trimmed public reads at Q25 via fastp, called clones via MiXCR and kept in-frame beta chains. Merged by CDR3 protein, the rows form single entries marked with the most common genes and DNA. Counted in this sample were 1.5 million to 2 million distinct CDR3 sequences; around a third of them appeared once. Approximately 0.25% of the sample is taken by the ten largest. Sequences were obtained from cord blood. The source is a newborn girl in good health.

This clonotype was found many times. The V and J genes are TRBV28 and TRBJ2-1, with D tentatively TRBD1 or TRBD2 (5 bases each). CDR3 size: 12 residues. Germline values: CDR1 MDHEN, CDR2 SYDVKM. The ends were cut back, 0 bases at V and 8 bases at J, with 5 bases in the middle. This CDR3 is CASSLWGDEQFF. The CDR3 DNA is TGTGCCAGCAGTTTATGGGGGGATGAGCAGTTCTTC.

V and J are TRBV20-1 and TRBJ2-1; 8 bases map to TRBD2. Germline-derived CDR1 and CDR2 are DFQATT and SNEGSKA (reference sequence). The V gene end was trimmed by 4 bases and the J gene end by 6 bases; junction bases not matched to a gene: 11. This CDR3 comprises 15 residues. In DNA form, the CDR3 reads TGCAGTGCTACTGCCGGGGGGGCCCTAGTCAATGAGCAGTTCTTC. This codes for CSATAGGALVNEQFF.

The rearrangement uses TRBV20-1 and TRBJ1-2, with D unresolved. Germline assignment: CDR1 DFQATT and CDR2 SNEGSKA (reference sequence). The CDR3 has 11 amino acids. V lost 6 bases and J 10 bases, leaving 15 bases between the germline ends. CDR3 nucleotide sequence: TGCAGTGCCCCAGAGCCCACCTACTACACCTTC. Protein product: CSAPEPTYYTF.

The V and J genes are TRBV30 and TRBJ2-1, with 9 bases identical to TRBD2. The tail of the sequence fits TRBJ2-7 better, so the J call may be wrong. Germline lookup yields CDR1 GTSNPN and CDR2 SVGIG (reference sequence). The CDR3 loop spans 18 amino acids. Here the CDR3 DNA reads TGTGCCTGGAGTGACCCTCCGGGGCGGGGGGGCCTTTACAATGAGCAGTACTTC. Amino acids: CAWSDPPGRGGLYNEQYF.

This chain links TRBV7-8 with TRBJ1-6; D is possibly TRBD1 (6 bases). Trimming stripped 1 base from V and 7 bases from J, with 17 bases between. Germline CDR1 reads SGHVS; CDR2 reads FQNEAQ. The CDR3 is made up of 17 amino acids. The CDR3 nucleotides read TGTGCCAGCAGCTTAGGGACAGCCGTAGGGGTAAATTCACCCCTCCACTTT. Encoded protein: CASSLGTAVGVNSPLHF.

This clonotype has only a few counts. The genes are TRBV6-5 and TRBJ2-3; tentatively, D is TRBD2 (6 bases). Germline V lookup: CDR1 MNHEY, CDR2 SVGAGI. The CDR3 has 13 amino acids. Trimming removed 2 bases at V and 8 bases at J, with 11 bases between. CDR3 nucleotide sequence: TGTGCCAGCAGTTACGATCGGGGAGGTACGCAGTATTTT. Encoded protein: CASSYDRGGTQYF.

The gene calls are TRBV10-2 and TRBJ1-1; no firm D call. CDR1 and CDR2 from the germline V gene are WSHSY and SAAADI. V was pared by 9 bases and J by 3 bases, with 11 bases between. The CDR3 has 12 amino acids. The CDR3 DNA reads as TGCGCCAGTAGACGTTGGGACACTGAAGCTTTCTTT. Translating gives CASRRWDTEAFF.

V gene TRBV20-1 combines with J gene TRBJ1-5, with unresolved D. Trimming shortened V by 3 bases and J by 7 bases, and 13 bases separated the two germline ends. This CDR3 has 13 amino acids. Germline V lookup: CDR1 DFQATT, CDR2 SNEGSKA (reference sequence). The CDR3 sequence is CSASGVLGQPQHF. In DNA form, the CDR3 reads TGCAGTGCTAGTGGGGTCCTCGGGCAGCCCCAGCATTTT.

This clonotype was detected a few times. The chain has TRBV24-1 and TRBJ2-6; TRBD2 is a possible D gene (5 bases). Trimming removed 4 bases from V and 0 bases from J, with 12 bases in between. This CDR3 has 17 amino acids. CDR1 is KGHDR and CDR2 is SFDVKD in the germline V gene. The CDR3 DNA is TGTGCCACCAGTGAAACCGGACTGTCCTCTGGGGCCAACGTCCTGACTTTC. It yields the protein CATSETGLSSGANVLTF.

This clonotype appeared a few times. V gene TRBV12-3 or TRBV12-4 combines with J gene TRBJ2-5; 9 nucleotides line up with TRBD2. CDR3 length equals 15 residues. J lost 1 base, V lost 5 bases, and 5 bases had no gene match. Here the CDR3 DNA reads TGTGCCAGCAGTCAAGCGGGAGGCGCCCAAGAGACCCAGTACTTC. This translates into CASSQAGGAQETQYF.

This clonotype was seen more than once but under ten times. The chain combines TRBV7-2 with TRBJ1-2; D not resolved. Deletions cut 1 base from V and 2 bases from J, with 14 bases between. The CDR3 sequence is 16 residues long. CDR1 SGHTA and CDR2 FQGNSA come from the germline V gene. CDR3: CASSLEFRGTNYGYTF. As DNA, the CDR3 is TGTGCCAGCAGCTTAGAGTTTCGGGGAACCAACTATGGCTACACCTTC.

The chain recombines TRBV2 with TRBJ1-1; no firm D call. The V end was cut by 3 bases, the J end by 0 bases, with 5 bases between. The CDR3 extends over 13 amino acids. Looked up from germline, CDR1 is SNHLY and CDR2 is FYNNEI. CDR3 loop: CASSDVVNTEAFF. The CDR3, as DNA: TGTGCCAGCAGTGATGTCGTGAACACTGAAGCTTTCTTT.

The rearrangement uses TRBV12-3 or TRBV12-4 and TRBJ2-5, with 15 bases fitting TRBD2. J gave up 5 bases and V 8 bases, and 12 bases lay outside the gene matches. The CDR3 consists of 17 residues. CDR3 DNA: TGTGCCAGCGGATTCCGGACTAGCGGGAGGGCCCGTGAGACCCAGTACTTC. Its protein product is CASGFRTSGRARETQYF.

V gene TRBV4-1 combines with J gene TRBJ1-6; TRBD1 is a possible D gene (6 bases). The V end lost 0 bases, the J end lost 2 bases, and 14 bases lay between the germline ends. Per the germline V gene, CDR1 is MGHRA and CDR2 is YSYEKL. The CDR3 consists of 18 residues. The CDR3 DNA is TGCGCCAGCAGCCAAGAAGAACCCCGGGACACCTATAATTCACCCCTCCACTTT. Encoded protein: CASSQEEPRDTYNSPLHF.

As for this clonotype: A read error is possible here, since a much larger clone lies one base away. The chain combines TRBV5-1 with TRBJ2-4, with 8 positions matching TRBD2. CDR1 is SGHRS and CDR2 is YFSETQ in the germline V gene. The CDR3 consists of 18 residues. In DNA, the CDR3 is TGCGCCAGCAGCTTGTCCAGCGGGGGCCTCCTAGCCAAAAACATTCAGCACTTC. Its protein product is CASSLSSGGLLAKNIQHF.

The rearrangement joins TRBV18 to TRBJ1-6; D ambiguous. Germline-derived CDR1 and CDR2 are KGHSH and LQKENI. Trimming removed 6 bases at V and 5 bases at J, with 8 bases between. This CDR3 is built from 13 residues. The CDR3 DNA reads TGTGCCAGCTCTCCCAGTAATAATTCACCCCTCCACTTT. This gives the protein CASSPSNNSPLHF.

Details on this clonotype: With a much larger clone just one base away, this may be a read error. No conserved phenylalanine or tryptophan is present at the end of the CDR3, so a read error is the likely explanation. The chain couples TRBV3-1 to TRBJ2-1, with D uncertain. The CDR3 sequence is 16 residues long. V lost 0 bases and J lost 2, with 11 bases in between. The germline gives CDR1 LGHDT, CDR2 YNNKEL (reference sequence). The CDR3 loop reads CASSQDLSDTYNEQFS. For the CDR3, the DNA is TGTGCCAGCAGCCAAGATCTAAGCGATACCTACAATGAGCAGTTCTCC.

The rearrangement uses TRBV2 and TRBJ2-4; possible D gene TRBD1, 5 bases. CDR1 is SNHLY and CDR2 is FYNNEI in the germline V gene. CDR3 length equals 12 residues. The germline V and J ends were trimmed by 3 bases and 7 bases, with 7 bases remaining between them. The CDR3: CASSDRANIQYF. The CDR3, as DNA: TGTGCCAGCAGTGACAGGGCGAACATTCAGTACTTC.

The gene calls are TRBV24-1 and TRBJ2-3; possibly TRBD2 for D (5 bases). In germline, CDR1 is KGHDR, CDR2 SFDVKD. Trimming took 5 bases from V and 2 from J, leaving 16 bases between them. This CDR3 is built from 16 residues. The DNA for the CDR3 is TGTGCCACCAGTGCCCCCAGCGGAGCAGACACAGATACGCAGTATTTT. It specifies CATSAPSGADTDTQYF.

In the case of this clonotype: At one end the junction does not follow the germline gene, possibly because of a read error. J is TRBJ1-4 and V is TRBV28; D call uncertain. There are 15 residues in the CDR3. The germline V gene encodes CDR1 MDHEN and CDR2 SYDVKM. The CDR3 bases are TGTGCCAGCAGTCCTCCCCTGGGAACTGATGAAAAACTGTTTTTT. It specifies CASSPPLGTDEKLFF.

This clonotype was found a few times. The chain is built from TRBV28 and TRBJ2-3; 8 bases match TRBD2. CDR3 size: 16 residues. CDR1 and CDR2 from the germline V gene are MDHEN and SYDVKM. The V and J ends lost 5 bases and 0 bases, in that order; junction bases with no gene match: 7. DNA for the CDR3: TGTGCCAGCAGTGCCCGGGGACTAGTGAGCACAGATACGCAGTATTTT. This codes for CASSARGLVSTDTQYF.

This chain links TRBV30 with TRBJ1-2, with no clear D. V lost 3 bases to trimming and J lost 5 bases, with 13 bases between them. The CDR3 is made up of 13 amino acids. CDR1 GTSNPN and CDR2 SVGIG come from the germline V gene (reference sequence). This CDR3 is CAWRVPARYGYTF. The CDR3 DNA sequence: TGTGCCTGGAGGGTTCCGGCACGTTATGGCTACACCTTC. Together with reference TRBV30 and TRBJ1-2, the CDR3 gives the full variable domain: SQTIHQWPATLVQPVGSPLSLECTVEGTSNPNLYWYRQAAGRGLQLLFYSVGIGQISSEVPQNLSASRPQDRQFILSSKKLLLSDSGFYLCAWRVPARYGYTFGSGTRLTVV.

This clonotype was counted ten times or more. This chain joins TRBV3-1 and TRBJ2-3, with TRBD2 identical over 12 bases. This CDR3 region has 17 residues. V lost 4 bases to trimming and J lost 2 bases; unmatched junction nucleotides: 7. The germline gives CDR1 LGHDT, CDR2 YNNKEL (reference sequence). DNA for the CDR3: TGTGCCAGCAGCCCTCCGGGACTAGCGGGCATCACAGATACGCAGTATTTT. Its protein product is CASSPPGLAGITDTQYF.

The rearrangement joins TRBV28 to TRBJ2-2; D tentatively reads TRBD1 or TRBD2 (8 bases each). V dropped 5 bases and J dropped 5 bases, with 39 bases sitting between them. CDR3 length: 23 residues. Germline V gene sequence: CDR1 MDHEN, CDR2 SYDVKM. CDR3 in amino acids: CASSRDRQLPTSGGSSQTGELFF. CDR3 bases: TGTGCCAGCAGTCGGGACAGGCAGTTACCCACTAGCGGCGGGAGTTCCCAGACCGGGGAGCTGTTTTTT.

The gene calls are TRBV14 and TRBJ1-2; D remains ambiguous. The germline V and J ends were trimmed by 4 bases and 4 bases, with 10 bases remaining between them. Looked up from germline, CDR1 is SGHDN and CDR2 is FVKESK. This CDR3 has 13 amino acids. Here the CDR3 DNA reads TGTGCCAGCAGCCCCGTACCGTCCTATGGCTACACCTTC. It translates to CASSPVPSYGYTF.

This clonotype was observed at least ten times. Relative to the germline gene, one junction end is altered; a read error may explain this. The rearrangement joins TRBV5-1 to TRBJ2-7; unclear D gene. Germline loops: CDR1 SGHRS, CDR2 YFSETQ. The CDR3 totals 11 residues. This CDR3 reads CASSSAYEQYF. The CDR3 nucleotides read TGTGCCAGCAGCTCCGCCTACGAGCAGTACTTC.

The rearrangement joins TRBV27 to TRBJ2-4, with 10 bases matching TRBD2. Germline V lookup: CDR1 MNHEY, CDR2 SMNVEV (reference sequence). This CDR3 contains 17 residues. After removal of 3 bases from V and 13 bases from J, the junction contained 18 bases not matched to a gene. This CDR3 reads CASSFERGGLGDNEQYF. CDR3 sequence (DNA): TGTGCCAGCAGTTTTGAGCGGGGGGGCCTCGGGGACAATGAGCAGTACTTC.

The chain combines TRBV7-2 with TRBJ2-1; 8 nucleotides align to TRBD2. This CDR3 region has 18 residues. V gave up 5 bases and J gave up 4 bases; unmatched junction bases: 16. Germline V gene lookup returns CDR1 SGHTA and CDR2 FQGNSA. The DNA of the CDR3 is TGTGCCAGCAGCCTCCCCATTGTCCCGCGGGAGGCTTACAATGAGCAGTTCTTC. As protein: CASSLPIVPREAYNEQFF.